This T cell receptor beta chain was documented in a study of shared clonotypes between healthy human individuals. Study details: Plates per donor: three CD4 naive, three CD4 memory, two CD8 naive, one CD8 memory.

CD45RO-negative cells were positively selected for CCR7, leaving out terminally differentiated effector memory CD45RA+ cells. Adults of Caucasian background living in Nashville, Tennessee made up all donors. Trimming removed 7 bases from V and 1 base from J; junction bases left unmatched: 15. The CDR3 contains 18 residues. Germline V gene data show CDR1 as SNHLY and CDR2 as FYNNEI. Some clones are missing from TCRdb's copy, which holds only in-frame ones; the method was immunoSEQ multiplex PCR. The sample carries more than 2 million clones, approximately 94% recorded once. This chain joins TRBV2 and TRBJ2-4; TRBD1 matches at 8 bases. The sequence came from a man aged 18 to 29 in good health. The sequenced sample was naive CD8+ T cells sorted from blood. This CDR3 is CASKDRDRGFAAKNIQYF. The CDR3 DNA reads TGTGCCAGCAAGGACAGGGATCGTGGGTTTGCGGCCAAAAACATTCAGTACTTC.